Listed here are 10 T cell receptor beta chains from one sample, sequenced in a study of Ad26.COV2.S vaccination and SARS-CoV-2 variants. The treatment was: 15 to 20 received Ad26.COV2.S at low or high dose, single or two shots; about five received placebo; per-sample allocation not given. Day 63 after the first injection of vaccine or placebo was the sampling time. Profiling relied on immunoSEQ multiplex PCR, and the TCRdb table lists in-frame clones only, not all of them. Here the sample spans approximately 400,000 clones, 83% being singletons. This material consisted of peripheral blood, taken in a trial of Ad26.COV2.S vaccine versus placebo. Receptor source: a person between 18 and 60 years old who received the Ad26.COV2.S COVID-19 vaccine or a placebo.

The CDR3 reads CASSLVSLNTEAFF. The CDR3 region has the DNA TGCGCCAGCAGCTTGGTTAGTTTGAACACTGAAGCTTTCTTT. The V and J genes are TRBV5-1 and TRBJ1-1; D call uncertain. This CDR3 region has 14 residues. Trimming stripped 0 bases from V and 0 bases from J, with 6 bases between. The V gene's germline CDR1 is SGHRS and CDR2 YFSETQ.

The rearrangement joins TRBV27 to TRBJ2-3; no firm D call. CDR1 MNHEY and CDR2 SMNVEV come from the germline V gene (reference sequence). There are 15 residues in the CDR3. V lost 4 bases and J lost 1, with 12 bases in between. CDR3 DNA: TGTGCCAGCAGTTCCGATCTGAAGGGCACAGATACGCAGTATTTT. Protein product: CASSSDLKGTDTQYF.

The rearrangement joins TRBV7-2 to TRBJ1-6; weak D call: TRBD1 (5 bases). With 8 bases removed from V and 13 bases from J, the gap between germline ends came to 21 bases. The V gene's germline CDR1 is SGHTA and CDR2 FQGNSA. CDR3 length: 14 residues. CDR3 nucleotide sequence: TGTGCCAGCGCGGAGGGGTACCACGTACACCCCCTCCACTTT. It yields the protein CASAEGYHVHPLHF.

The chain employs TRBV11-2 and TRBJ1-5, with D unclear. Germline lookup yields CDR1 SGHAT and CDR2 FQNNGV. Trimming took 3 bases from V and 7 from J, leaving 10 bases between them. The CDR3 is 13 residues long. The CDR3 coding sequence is TGTGCCAGCAGCTTGGGCGGGAGCCAGCCCCAGCATTTT. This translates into CASSLGGSQPQHF.

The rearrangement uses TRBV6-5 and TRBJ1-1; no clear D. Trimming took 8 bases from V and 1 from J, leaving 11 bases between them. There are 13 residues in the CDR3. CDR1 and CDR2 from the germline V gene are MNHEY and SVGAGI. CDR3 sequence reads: CASGGRPNTEAFF. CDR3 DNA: TGTGCCAGCGGAGGCCGGCCGAACACTGAAGCTTTCTTT.

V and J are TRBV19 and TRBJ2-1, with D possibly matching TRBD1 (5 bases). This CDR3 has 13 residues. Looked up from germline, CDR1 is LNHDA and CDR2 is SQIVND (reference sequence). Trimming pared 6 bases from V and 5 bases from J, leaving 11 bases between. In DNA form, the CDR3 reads TGTGCCAGTAGCTTCCAGGGTAACAATGAGCAGTTCTTC. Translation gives CASSFQGNNEQFF.

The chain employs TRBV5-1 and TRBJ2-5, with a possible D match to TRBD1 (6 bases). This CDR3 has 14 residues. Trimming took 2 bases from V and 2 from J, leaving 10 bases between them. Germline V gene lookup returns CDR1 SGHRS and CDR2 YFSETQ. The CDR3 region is CASSFRDKQETQYF. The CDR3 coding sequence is TGCGCCAGCAGCTTCCGGGACAAACAAGAGACCCAGTACTTC. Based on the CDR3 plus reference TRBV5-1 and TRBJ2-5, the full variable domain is KAGVTQTPRYLIKTRGQQVTLSCSPISGHRSVSWYQQTPGQGLQFLFEYFSETQRNKGNFPGRFSGRQFSNSRSEMNVSTLELGDSALYLCASSFRDKQETQYFGPGTRLLVL.

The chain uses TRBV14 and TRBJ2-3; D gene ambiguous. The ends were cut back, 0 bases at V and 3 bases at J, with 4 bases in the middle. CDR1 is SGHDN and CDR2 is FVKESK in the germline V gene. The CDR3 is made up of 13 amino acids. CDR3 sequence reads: CASSQDWTDTQYF. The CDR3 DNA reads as TGTGCCAGCAGCCAAGATTGGACAGATACGCAGTATTTT.

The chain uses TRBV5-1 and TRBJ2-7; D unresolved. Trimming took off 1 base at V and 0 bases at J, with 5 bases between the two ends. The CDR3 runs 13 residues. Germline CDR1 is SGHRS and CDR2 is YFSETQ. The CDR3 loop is CASSLTNSYEQYF. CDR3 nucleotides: TGCGCCAGCAGCTTGACGAACTCCTACGAGCAGTACTTC.

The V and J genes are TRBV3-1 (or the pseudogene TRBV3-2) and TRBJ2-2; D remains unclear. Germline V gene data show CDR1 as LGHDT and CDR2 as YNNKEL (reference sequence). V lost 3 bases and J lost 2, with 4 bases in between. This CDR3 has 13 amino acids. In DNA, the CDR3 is TGTGCCAGCAGCCAGACAAACACCGGGGAGCTGTTTTTT. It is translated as CASSQTNTGELFF.